These T cell receptor beta chains were read from a single sample in a study of blood T cell repertoires in COVID-19. The assay was immunoSEQ multiplex PCR, and TCRdb's table has in-frame clones only and misses some. The sample lists 300,000 to 350,000 clones, approximately 90% occurring once. Specimen: peripheral blood. All receptors derive from a woman aged 55-69 years with COVID-19, enrolled during active disease. Each CDR3 is given with its conserved first and last residue. A D gene is named only where the DNA matches it firmly. Some rows have no size entry. The others give once, few or many, or a class for an expanded clone.

d_gene,j_gene,v_gene,abundance,CDR3aa,CDR3nt
.,TRBJ1-1,TRBV6-1,once,CASSEGRVITFF,TGTGCCAGCAGTGAAGGCAGGGTTATAACTTTCTTT
TRBD1,TRBJ1-3,TRBV27,few,CASSFEGGPGNTIYF,TGTGCCAGCAGTTTCGAAGGGGGCCCTGGAAACACCATATATTTT
TRBD1,TRBJ2-7,TRBV27,.,CASSSGQGYEQYF,TGTGCCAGCAGTTCGGGACAGGGTTACGAGCAGTACTTC
TRBD2,TRBJ2-3,TRBV29-1,.,CSVEPGLGVTQYF,TGCAGCGTAGAACCGGGACTAGGGGTTACGCAGTATTTT
.,TRBJ1-3,TRBV11-2,.,CASSLDLENTIYF,TGTGCCAGCAGCTTAGATCTAGAAAACACCATATATTTT
.,TRBJ2-5,TRBV3-1/TRBV3-2,.,CASTLAETQYF,TGTGCCAGCACCCTAGCGGAGACCCAGTACTTC
.,TRBJ1-2,TRBV6-1,.,CASSEARRTRWEGYTF,TGTGCCAGCAGTGAAGCGCGTAGGACTCGCTGGGAGGGCTACACCTTC
TRBD1,TRBJ1-1,TRBV6-5,.,CASSRQGGTVEAFF,TGTGCCAGCAGTCGACAAGGTGGGACAGTTGAAGCTTTCTTT
TRBD2,TRBJ2-5,TRBV5-6,.,CASSRISGTQETQYF,TGTGCCAGCAGCAGGATTAGCGGGACACAAGAGACCCAGTACTTC
.,TRBJ1-5,TRBV29-1,.,CSVETGASNQPQHF,TGCAGCGTTGAAACGGGAGCTAGCAATCAGCCCCAGCATTTT
TRBD2,TRBJ2-2,TRBV7-2,.,CASSLGLAGDGELFF,TGTGCCAGCAGCTTAGGACTAGCGGGGGACGGGGAGCTGTTTTTT
TRBD2,TRBJ2-7,TRBV18,.,CASSPGLAAGYEQYF,TGTGCCAGCTCACCGGGACTAGCGGCTGGGTACGAGCAGTACTTC
.,TRBJ2-1,TRBV10-3,once,CAISARQNYNEQFF,TGTGCCATCAGTGCGCGACAGAACTACAATGAGCAGTTCTTC
.,TRBJ2-7,TRBV3-1/TRBV3-2,.,CASRRTGSSSYEQYF,TGTGCCAGCAGAAGAACGGGGAGTAGCTCCTACGAGCAGTACTTC
.,TRBJ2-3,TRBV28,.,CASIAKSGTDTQYF,TGTGCCAGCATCGCTAAGTCCGGCACAGATACGCAGTATTTT
.,TRBJ2-1,TRBV7-9,.,CASSLARTGFSKFF,TGTGCCAGCAGCTTAGCGCGGACTGGATTTAGTAAGTTCTTC
.,TRBJ1-2,TRBV28,.,CASSRGGEHGYGYTF,TGTGCCAGCAGTCGCGGAGGGGAGCACGGCTATGGCTACACCTTC
TRBD1,TRBJ1-1,TRBV11-3,.,CASSRRDREKAFF,TGTGCCAGCAGCCGACGGGACAGAGAAAAAGCTTTCTTT
.,TRBJ1-1,TRBV6-4,.,CASSRVGGADTEAFF,TGTGCCAGCAGCCGTGTTGGGGGGGCGGACACTGAAGCTTTCTTT
TRBD1,TRBJ1-2,TRBV12-3/TRBV12-4,.,CASSVGQGYGYTF,TGTGCCAGCAGTGTGGGACAGGGCTATGGCTACACCTTC
TRBD1,TRBJ1-4,TRBV4-1,few,CASSPRTGPNEKLFF,TGCGCCAGCAGCCCCCGGACAGGGCCGAATGAAAAACTGTTTTTT
.,TRBJ2-1,TRBV15,.,CATSSSRGSSSYNEQFF,TGTGCCACCAGCAGCTCCCGTGGCTCCAGCTCCTACAATGAGCAGTTCTTC
.,TRBJ1-2,TRBV5-1,.,CASSFGLSAFNYGYTF,TGCGCCAGCAGCTTCGGACTATCCGCCTTTAACTATGGCTACACCTTC
.,TRBJ2-3,TRBV14,.,CASSHPLGGKGATDTQYF,TGTGCCAGCAGCCACCCCTTAGGCGGGAAGGGGGCCACAGATACGCAGTATTTT
.,TRBJ2-5,TRBV19,.,CASSTGDVPGETQYF,TGTGCCAGTAGTACAGGGGATGTCCCGGGGGAGACCCAGTACTTC
.,TRBJ2-7,TRBV5-5,.,CARDQKGVRYEQYF,TGTGCCAGGGATCAGAAGGGGGTTAGGTACGAGCAGTACTTC
.,TRBJ1-1,TRBV12-3/TRBV12-4,.,CASSRREAAFF,TGTGCCAGCAGTCGCAGGGAGGCAGCTTTCTTT
.,TRBJ2-1,TRBV18,.,CASSPPSLSEQFF,TGTGCCAGCTCACCACCAAGCCTGAGTGAGCAGTTCTTC
.,TRBJ1-2,TRBV11-3,once,CASSLVNPRRELHYGYTF,TGTGCCAGCAGCTTAGTGAATCCCCGACGGGAGCTCCACTATGGCTACACCTTC
.,TRBJ2-5,TRBV2,.,CASRVDSKETQYF,TGTGCCAGCAGAGTTGACAGCAAAGAGACCCAGTACTTC
.,TRBJ1-3,TRBV19,.,CASSTPGSGNTIYF,TGTGCCAGTAGTACACCGGGCTCTGGAAACACCATATATTTT
TRBD1,TRBJ1-1,TRBV5-1,.,CASRLTGGMNTEAFF,TGCGCCAGCAGATTGACAGGGGGGATGAACACTGAAGCTTTCTTT
TRBD2,TRBJ2-5,TRBV27,few,CASSRLAGGQETQYF,TGTGCCAGCAGTCGATTAGCGGGGGGTCAAGAGACCCAGTACTTC
TRBD2,TRBJ2-3,TRBV30,.,CAWVPSGYIFTDTQYF,TGTGCCTGGGTCCCTAGCGGGTATATATTCACAGATACGCAGTATTTT
.,TRBJ1-2,TRBV6-6,.,CASSYGGTVYGYTF,TGTGCCAGCAGTTACGGAGGGACGGTCTATGGCTACACCTTC
.,TRBJ1-1,TRBV7-9,.,CASSLEFGNTEAFF,TGTGCCAGCAGTTTAGAGTTCGGGAACACTGAAGCTTTCTTT
TRBD2,TRBJ2-1,TRBV5-1,.,CASSPGTSINGQFF,TGCGCCAGCAGCCCCGGGACTAGCATCAATGGACAGTTCTTC
TRBD1,TRBJ2-5,TRBV2,.,CASTSDRVGETQYF,TGTGCCAGCACTTCGGACAGGGTAGGGGAGACCCAGTACTTC
TRBD1,TRBJ1-1,TRBV3-1/TRBV3-2,.,CASSPIGGTGKATEAFF,TGTGCCAGCAGCCCCATCGGGGGGACAGGGAAGGCCACTGAAGCTTTCTTT
.,TRBJ1-2,TRBV9,once,CASSGAAYTF,TGTGCCAGCAGCGGGGCCGCCTACACCTTC
TRBD1,TRBJ1-2,TRBV6-5,.,CASSYGTGGSYGYTF,TGTGCCAGCAGTTACGGAACAGGGGGCTCCTATGGCTACACCTTC
TRBD1,TRBJ1-3,TRBV3-1/TRBV3-2,.,CASSATGGSGNTIYF,TGTGCCAGCAGCGCCACAGGGGGTAGTGGAAACACCATATATTTT
.,TRBJ1-2,TRBV24-1,.,CALGFYYSYTF,TGTGCCCTCGGGTTTTACTATAGCTACACCTTC
TRBD1,TRBJ2-7,TRBV19,.,CASSIWTGAGEQYF,TGTGCCAGTAGTATATGGACAGGGGCGGGCGAGCAGTACTTC
TRBD1,TRBJ1-1,TRBV7-9,.,CASSLDRAGDTEAFF,TGTGCCAGCAGCCTAGACAGGGCTGGTGACACTGAAGCTTTCTTT
.,TRBJ1-6,TRBV5-1,.,CASSPQGNSPLHF,TGCGCCAGCAGTCCTCAGGGGAATTCACCCCTCCACTTT
.,TRBJ2-1,TRBV11-1,.,CASSPIRTRLDEQFF,TGTGCCAGCAGCCCGATAAGAACACGCCTCGATGAGCAGTTCTTC
TRBD2,TRBJ2-1,TRBV5-5,.,CASSSLAGGYNEQFF,TGTGCCAGCAGCTCACTAGCGGGGGGTTACAATGAGCAGTTCTTC
TRBD1,TRBJ2-7,TRBV9,once,CASSIAGQAGIYEQYF,TGTGCCAGCAGCATCGCAGGACAGGCTGGGATCTACGAGCAGTACTTC
TRBD1,TRBJ2-7,TRBV2,.,CASSAPGQASHEQYF,TGTGCCAGCAGCGCACCAGGACAGGCCAGTCACGAGCAGTACTTC
.,TRBJ1-1,TRBV12-3/TRBV12-4,.,CASSSRFGGAFF,TGTGCCAGCAGTTCCCGGTTTGGCGGGGCTTTCTTT
.,TRBJ2-1,TRBV5-6,once,CASSFLQGSYNEQFF,TGTGCCAGCAGCTTCCTACAGGGATCCTACAATGAGCAGTTCTTC
TRBD1,TRBJ1-2,TRBV6-5,.,CASERAQGAGGYTF,TGTGCCAGCGAACGGGCACAGGGGGCGGGAGGCTACACCTTC
.,TRBJ1-1,TRBV6-5,once,CASTPGFMNTEAFF,TGTGCCAGCACCCCCGGTTTCATGAACACTGAAGCTTTCTTT